The clone carrying this T cell receptor (beta chain) was observed a few times. The V and J ends lost 0 bases and 8 bases, in that order; junction bases with no gene match: 7. The CDR3 is 16 residues long. CDR1 and CDR2 (germline): MRHNA, SNTAGT. The data stem from a study of technical replicates of blood from a handful of donors. Libraries were prepared by immunoSEQ multiplex PCR; TCRdb keeps only in-frame clonotypes and omits some of them. This table holds roughly 13,000 clones, 84% found once. The V gene is TRBV6-4, the J gene TRBJ1-4; 9 nucleotides line up with TRBD1. Sequencing used PBMCs. This TCR was recovered from a human donor in good health. This chain's CDR3 is CASSDSTDRGGEKLFF. The DNA of the CDR3 is TGTGCCAGCAGTGACTCTACGGACAGGGGAGGGGAAAAACTGTTTTTT.